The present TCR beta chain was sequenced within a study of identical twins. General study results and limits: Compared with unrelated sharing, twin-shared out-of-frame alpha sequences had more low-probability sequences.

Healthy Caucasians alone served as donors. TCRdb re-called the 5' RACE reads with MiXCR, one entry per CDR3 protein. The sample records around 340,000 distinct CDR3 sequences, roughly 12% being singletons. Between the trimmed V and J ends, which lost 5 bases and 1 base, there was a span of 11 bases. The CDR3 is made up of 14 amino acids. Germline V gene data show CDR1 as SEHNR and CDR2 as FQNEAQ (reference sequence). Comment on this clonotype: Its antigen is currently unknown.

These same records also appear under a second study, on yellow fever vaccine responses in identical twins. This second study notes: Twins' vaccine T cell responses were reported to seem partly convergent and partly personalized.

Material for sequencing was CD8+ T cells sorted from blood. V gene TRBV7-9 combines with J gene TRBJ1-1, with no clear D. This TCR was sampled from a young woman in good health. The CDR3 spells CASSLGRENTEAFF. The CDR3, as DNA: TGTGCCAGCAGCCTAGGACGGGAGAACACTGAAGCTTTCTTT.